The 11 T cell receptor beta chains listed next were all sequenced from one sample in a study of cytotoxic CD8 clonotypes in ibrutinib-treated CLL. Sequencing used immunoSEQ multiplex PCR; TCRdb keeps in-frame clones, though not all of them. The table includes about 130,000 clones, under 90% detected once. This sample comprised PBMCs, obtained after 24 months of ibrutinib treatment. The receptors derive from a human donor with chronic lymphocytic leukemia.

This clone showed up just a few times. The chain recombines TRBV6-1 with TRBJ2-7, with a weak D call TRBD2 (5 bases). There are 16 residues in the CDR3. From germline, CDR1 is MNHNS and CDR2 SASEGT. Trimming shortened V by 1 base and J by 2 bases, and 15 bases separated the two germline ends. The chain's CDR3 is CASSEDGVDVAYEQYF. The CDR3 bases are TGTGCCAGCAGTGAAGACGGGGTCGATGTCGCCTACGAGCAGTACTTC.

The chain employs TRBV6-5 and TRBJ1-2; 7 nucleotides match TRBD1. Germline CDR1 is MNHEY and CDR2 is SVGAGI. The V segment lost 7 bases and the J segment 2 bases; nucleotides outside the gene matches: 7. CDR3 length equals 14 residues. The CDR3 DNA follows: TGTGCCAGCACCCGGGACAGCCAAAACTATGGCTACACCTTC. This translates into CASTRDSQNYGYTF.

The rearrangement links TRBV18 to TRBJ2-5, with D possibly matching TRBD1 (5 bases). This CDR3 comprises 16 residues. V lost 2 bases and J 0 bases, leaving 13 bases between the germline ends. Germline loops: CDR1 KGHSH, CDR2 LQKENI. In nucleotides, the CDR3 is TGTGCCAGCTCACCATCCCAGGGTCTCAACCAAGAGACCCAGTACTTC. Its protein is CASSPSQGLNQETQYF.

The rearrangement uses TRBV19 and TRBJ2-3, with 11 bases identical to TRBD2. Germline V gene lookup returns CDR1 LNHDA and CDR2 SQIVND (reference sequence). The CDR3 length is 16 residues. V shed 7 bases and J 5 bases; nucleotides not matched to a gene: 11. Here the CDR3 reads CASIRRLAGGQDTQYF. The CDR3 coding sequence is TGTGCCAGTATTCGACGATTAGCGGGGGGGCAAGATACGCAGTATTTT.

This clone was picked up one time. The chain joins TRBV6-6 to TRBJ2-2; possibly TRBD1 for D (6 bases). Trimming removed 10 bases at V and 2 bases at J, with 14 bases between. Germline CDR1 reads MNHNY; CDR2 reads SVGAGI (reference sequence). The CDR3 sequence is 14 residues long. CDR3 in amino acids: CAIFRGLNTGELFF. CDR3 nucleotides: TGTGCCATCTTCAGGGGTCTTAACACCGGGGAGCTGTTTTTT.

This chain links TRBV19 with TRBJ1-1; no clear D gene. Per germline, CDR1 LNHDA and CDR2 SQIVND (reference sequence). V was clipped by 3 bases and J by 3 bases, with 8 bases between them. The CDR3 loop spans 13 amino acids. The CDR3 protein is CASSILRDTEAFF. CDR3 DNA: TGTGCCAGTAGTATTCTCCGGGACACTGAAGCTTTCTTT.

This clone appeared a single time. The chain employs TRBV5-1 and TRBJ2-5; TRBD1 agrees at 7 bases. The CDR3 length is 16 residues. In germline, CDR1 is SGHRS, CDR2 YFSETQ. J was trimmed by 4 bases and V by 4 bases; bases with no gene match: 13. The CDR3, as DNA: TGCGCCAGCAGCAAAGACAGGGTGGTGGCCGGAGAGACCCAGTACTTC. This sequence encodes CASSKDRVVAGETQYF.

The V and J genes are TRBV5-4 and TRBJ1-2; 8 nucleotides match TRBD1. Per germline, CDR1 SGHNT and CDR2 YYREEE (reference sequence). This CDR3 is 13 amino acids long. Trimming took 4 bases from V and 4 from J; bases not matched to a gene: 3. The CDR3 loop is CASSPDRAYGYTF. Here the CDR3 DNA reads TGTGCCAGCAGCCCGGACAGGGCCTATGGCTACACCTTC.

The chain carries TRBV5-1 and TRBJ1-1; the D gene is possibly TRBD1 (6 bases). V was trimmed by 2 bases and J by 1 base, leaving 9 bases between them. The CDR3 runs 14 residues. Germline CDR1 reads SGHRS; CDR2 reads YFSETQ. In DNA form, the CDR3 reads TGCGCCAGCAGCTTCAGGGGACCGAACACTGAAGCTTTCTTT. It specifies CASSFRGPNTEAFF.

The chain uses TRBV7-2 and TRBJ2-3, with 9 bases fitting TRBD2. The germline CDR1 and CDR2 sequences are SGHTA and FQGNSA. This CDR3 has 16 amino acids. After removal of 5 bases from V and 4 bases from J, the junction contained 10 bases not matched to a gene. CDR3 nucleotides: TGTGCCAGCAGCCCGATCCGGGGCGGGGGGGCAGATACGCAGTATTTT. It yields the protein CASSPIRGGGADTQYF.

The J gene is TRBJ1-5, the V gene TRBV9; maybe TRBD1 (5 bases). The CDR3 totals 14 residues. Germline loops: CDR1 SGDLS, CDR2 YYNGEE. The V end was cut by 4 bases, the J end by 0 bases, with 8 bases between. The CDR3 reads CASSRDGSNQPQHF. CDR3 coding DNA: TGTGCCAGCAGCCGGGACGGTAGCAATCAGCCCCAGCATTTT.